The 25 T cell receptor beta chains in this list originate from one sample, sequenced in a study of T cells after yellow fever vaccination. TCRdb recomputed calls from the 5' RACE reads with MiXCR, one row per CDR3 protein. The sample lists 300,000 to 400,000 distinct CDR3 sequences, around 13% seen once, with 3.2% in the top ten. The input for sequencing was CD4+ T cells sorted from PBMCs, taken 15 days after the yellow fever booster vaccination. The receptors here all came from a young man who received the YFV17D yellow fever vaccine.

The rearrangement joins TRBV2 to TRBJ1-3; D is uncertain. V was pared by 5 bases and J by 0 bases, with 8 bases between. The CDR3 covers 14 residues. The V gene's germline CDR1 is SNHLY and CDR2 FYNNEI. CDR3: CASSSLVSGNTIYF. The CDR3 nucleotides read TGTGCCAGCAGTAGTCTGGTCTCTGGAAACACCATATATTTT.

The table lists this clonotype with a few counts. The chain carries TRBV6-2 or TRBV6-3 and TRBJ2-7, with TRBD2 matching over 10 bases. Germline V gene lookup returns CDR1 MNHEY and CDR2 SVGEGT. This CDR3 comprises 14 residues. The V and J ends lost 6 bases and 2 bases, in that order; junction bases with no gene match: 4. The CDR3 sequence is CASRLAGETYEQYF. The CDR3 coding sequence is TGTGCCAGCAGGCTAGCGGGGGAGACCTACGAGCAGTACTTC.

This clonotype was seen a few times. CDR3 DNA sequence: TGTGCCAGCAGCTTAGCGGGCCCAATAAATCAGCCCCAGCATTTT. Protein sequence: CASSLAGPINQPQHF. J is TRBJ1-5 and V is TRBV7-8; unclear D gene. Looked up from germline, CDR1 is SGHVS and CDR2 is FQNEAQ. V lost 0 bases, J lost 4 bases, and 10 bases lay in between. The CDR3 covers 15 residues.

The rearrangement uses TRBV6-1 and TRBJ2-5; D ambiguous. Germline CDR1 is MNHNS and CDR2 is SASEGT. The CDR3 spans 12 residues. With 4 bases removed from V and 5 bases from J, the gap between germline ends came to 8 bases. The CDR3 loop is CASSGAGETQYF. The CDR3 DNA sequence: TGTGCCAGCAGTGGGGCCGGGGAGACCCAGTACTTC.

This clonotype was seen a handful of times. The chain combines TRBV28 with TRBJ2-5; 11 bases agree with TRBD2. Germline V gives CDR1 MDHEN, CDR2 SYDVKM. Losses at the gene ends were 6 bases for V and 0 bases for J; bases not matched to a gene: 3. The CDR3 spans 15 residues. As DNA, the CDR3 is TGTGCCAGCAGACCGACTAGCGGGGACCAAGAGACCCAGTACTTC. Its translation: CASRPTSGDQETQYF.

J is TRBJ2-1 and V is TRBV29-1, with 7 bases identical to TRBD2. V gave up 7 bases and J gave up 4 bases; unmatched junction bases: 19. Germline CDR1 reads SQVTM; CDR2 reads ANQGSEA. The CDR3 has 17 residues. The CDR3 region has the DNA TGCAGCGCAGGGTCCCGTAGGGGCGGGGGTAATTACAATGAGCAGTTCTTC. Residues: CSAGSRRGGGNYNEQFF.

This clonotype has only a few counts. The chain uses TRBV3-1 and TRBJ1-2, with D possibly being TRBD1 (5 bases). V dropped 1 base and J dropped 4 bases, with 16 bases sitting between them. This CDR3 contains 16 residues. Germline V gene sequence: CDR1 LGHDT, CDR2 YNNKEL (reference sequence). The CDR3 loop is CASSQGPRGLGYGYTF. The DNA for the CDR3 is TGTGCCAGCAGCCAAGGCCCTAGGGGATTGGGCTATGGCTACACCTTC.

This clonotype has more than one count but fewer than ten. This sequence joins TRBV18 and TRBJ2-7, with D possibly being TRBD1 (6 bases). Between the trimmed V and J ends, which lost 3 bases and 5 bases, there was a span of 14 bases. Germline CDR1 KGHSH, CDR2 LQKENI. This CDR3 region has 14 residues. CDR3 in amino acids: CASSPGTTKDEQYV. The CDR3 DNA reads as TGTGCCAGCTCACCTGGGACAACCAAGGACGAGCAGTACGTC.

The J gene is TRBJ2-1, the V gene TRBV10-3; D unclear. The CDR3 runs to 13 residues. V was shortened by 10 bases and J by 5 bases, with 15 bases between the two germline ends. The germline CDR1 and CDR2 sequences are ENHRY and SYGVKD. DNA for the CDR3: TGTGCCACCTTCAACCAGCAAGACAATGAGCAGTTCTTC. This translates into CATFNQQDNEQFF.

The rearrangement uses TRBV7-9 and TRBJ2-6; D is unresolved. The length of the CDR3 is 15 residues. V was pared by 5 bases and J by 0 bases, with 8 bases between. Germline lookup yields CDR1 SEHNR and CDR2 FQNEAQ (reference sequence). CDR3 residues: CASSPRSSGANVLTF. The DNA of the CDR3 is TGTGCCAGCAGCCCTAGATCCTCTGGGGCCAACGTCCTGACTTTC. The full variable domain, its missing parts supplied by reference TRBV7-9 and TRBJ2-6, is DTGVSQNPRHKITKRGQNVTFRCDPISEHNRLYWYRQTLGQGPEFLTYFQNEAQLEKSRLLSDRFSAERPKGSFSTLEIQRTEQGDSAMYLCASSPRSSGANVLTFGAGSRLTVL.

The V and J genes are TRBV5-4 and TRBJ1-2, with D unresolved. CDR1 and CDR2 from the germline V gene are SGHNT and YYREEE (reference sequence). The V gene lost 0 bases and the J gene lost 8 bases, with 14 bases spanning the gap. The CDR3 contains 14 residues. CDR3 sequence: CASSLAKGARGYTF. The CDR3 bases are TGTGCCAGCAGCTTGGCGAAGGGCGCTAGGGGCTACACCTTC.

The genes are TRBV6-5 and TRBJ2-3; the D gene is possibly TRBD1 (5 bases). The CDR3 is made up of 15 amino acids. The germline V and J ends were trimmed by 2 bases and 5 bases, with 14 bases remaining between them. Germline CDR1 reads MNHEY; CDR2 reads SVGAGI. The CDR3 protein is CASSYSMLGLDTQYF. The CDR3 DNA reads TGTGCCAGCAGTTACAGTATGCTGGGGCTAGATACGCAGTATTTT.

This chain joins TRBV18 and TRBJ1-1; unclear D gene. This CDR3 contains 14 residues. V gave up 7 bases and J gave up 0 bases, with 12 bases separating them. The germline CDR1 and CDR2 sequences are KGHSH and LQKENI. In DNA, the CDR3 is TGTGCCAGCTTAGCATCTCGGGTGAACACTGAAGCTTTCTTT. As protein: CASLASRVNTEAFF. Using reference TRBV18 and TRBJ1-1 for the parts outside the CDR3, the full variable domain is NAGVMQNPRHLVRRRGQEARLRCSPMKGHSHVYWYRQLPEEGLKFMVYLQKENIIDESGMPKERFSAEFPKEGPSILRIQQVVRGDSAAYFCASLASRVNTEAFFGQGTRLTVV.

This clonotype came up a few times. The J gene is TRBJ2-3, the V gene TRBV5-4, with D hard to call. V lost 1 base and J 2 bases, leaving 8 bases between the germline ends. CDR1 SGHNT and CDR2 YYREEE come from the germline V gene (reference sequence). This CDR3 is 14 amino acids long. The CDR3 spells CASSLRSVTDTQYF. DNA for the CDR3: TGTGCCAGCAGCTTGCGGAGTGTCACAGATACGCAGTATTTT. Supplemented by reference TRBV5-4 and TRBJ2-3, the full variable domain reads ETGVTQSPTHLIKTRGQQVTLRCSSQSGHNTVSWYQQALGQGPQFIFQYYREEENGRGNFPPRFSGLQFPNYSSELNVNALELDDSALYLCASSLRSVTDTQYFGPGTRLTVL.

V usage is TRBV7-3 and J usage is TRBJ2-5, with TRBD2 matching over 10 bases. CDR1 SGHTA and CDR2 FQGTGA come from the germline V gene. Germline trimming cut 5 bases from V and 4 bases from J; bases unmatched to any gene: 7. The CDR3 has 15 residues. CDR3 nucleotides: TGTGCCAGCAGCCAGGGGCCTAGCGGGGGAGAGACCCAGTACTTC. As protein: CASSQGPSGGETQYF.

This clonotype has only a few counts. The chain employs TRBV4-2 and TRBJ2-1, with D perhaps TRBD1 or TRBD2 (5 bases each). In germline, CDR1 is LGHNA, CDR2 YNFKEQ. Trimming took 3 bases from V and 10 from J, leaving 25 bases between them. The CDR3 has 17 residues. CDR3 DNA: TGTGCCAGCAGCCAGGATCGCCTGGGACCACAGGCAGTGGAGCAGTTCTTC. As protein: CASSQDRLGPQAVEQFF.

This clonotype occurred many times. The chain is built from TRBV5-1 and TRBJ1-1, with D possibly TRBD1 on 5 matching bases. CDR1 SGHRS and CDR2 YFSETQ come from the germline V gene. V dropped 0 bases and J dropped 8 bases, with 17 bases sitting between them. The CDR3 runs 15 residues. In nucleotides, the CDR3 is TGCGCCAGCAGCTTGGTCCCTCTCCCACAGGAGGAAGCTTTCTTT. It yields the protein CASSLVPLPQEEAFF.

The rearrangement joins TRBV11-2 to TRBJ1-3; 11 bases are a match to TRBD1. CDR1 and CDR2 (germline): SGHAT, FQNNGV. This CDR3 is built from 16 residues. Unmatched junction bases numbered 3, after V lost 5 bases and J lost 0 bases. The CDR3 nucleotides are TGTGCCAGCAGCCGAGGGACAGGGGGCTCTGGAAACACCATATATTTT. This translates into CASSRGTGGSGNTIYF. The full variable domain, rest sourced from reference TRBV11-2 and TRBJ1-3, is EAGVAQSPRYKIIEKRQSVAFWCNPISGHATLYWYQQILGQGPKLLIQFQNNGVVDDSQLPKDRFSAERLKGVDSTLKIQPAKLEDSAVYLCASSRGTGGSGNTIYFGEGSWLTVV.

The chain carries TRBV29-1 and TRBJ2-4; the D gene is possibly TRBD1 (6 bases). Germline loops: CDR1 SQVTM, CDR2 ANQGSEA. The CDR3 covers 13 residues. Trimming took off 7 bases at V and 0 bases at J, with 10 bases between the two ends. As DNA, the CDR3 is TGCAGCGCTAAACAGGGAGCCAAAAACATTCAGTACTTC. This codes for CSAKQGAKNIQYF.

In this sample, this clonotype turned up a few times. V and J are TRBV6-5 and TRBJ2-3; TRBD1 is a possible D gene (5 bases). This CDR3 contains 15 residues. Between the trimmed V and J ends, which lost 4 bases and 0 bases, there was a span of 11 bases. Germline CDR1 is MNHEY and CDR2 is SVGAGI. The CDR3 protein is CASSSGIWSTDTQYF. CDR3 nucleotides: TGTGCCAGCAGTTCAGGGATCTGGAGCACAGATACGCAGTATTTT.

This clonotype was recorded a few times. This chain links TRBV7-6 with TRBJ1-4, with 9 bases aligning to TRBD1. Looked up from germline, CDR1 is SGHVS and CDR2 is FNYEAQ. V gave up 5 bases and J gave up 8 bases; unmatched junction bases: 18. The CDR3 loop spans 18 amino acids. CDR3 bases: TGTGCCAGCAGCCCATCGGCGGGATCGGACAGGGGAAGGGAAAAACTGTTTTTT. It is translated as CASSPSAGSDRGREKLFF.

The chain recombines TRBV7-3 with TRBJ2-3; 8 nucleotides line up with TRBD1. Germline-derived CDR1 and CDR2 are SGHTA and FQGTGA. The CDR3 spans 16 residues. V lost 4 bases to trimming and J lost 3 bases; unmatched junction nucleotides: 9. CDR3 amino acids: CASSSGRGLGTDTQYF. DNA of the CDR3: TGTGCCAGCAGCTCCGGCAGGGGGCTCGGGACAGATACGCAGTATTTT.

The rearrangement uses TRBV7-8 and TRBJ1-6; weak D call: TRBD1 (5 bases). Per germline, CDR1 SGHVS and CDR2 FQNEAQ. V was pared by 6 bases and J by 10 bases, with 13 bases between. The CDR3 extends over 13 amino acids. CDR3 residues: CASRGNWGSPLHF. DNA for the CDR3: TGTGCCAGCAGAGGGAACTGGGGGTCACCCCTCCACTTT.

In its sample, this clonotype was seen many times. V gene TRBV11-1 combines with J gene TRBJ2-6; 7 bases are shared with TRBD1. The CDR3 extends over 14 amino acids. Germline assignment: CDR1 SGHAT and CDR2 FQDESV (reference sequence). V trimming: 6 bases; J trimming: 4 bases; junction bases outside the gene matches: 3. The CDR3 nucleotides read TGTGCCAGCAGACAGGGGACCGGGGCCAACGTCCTGACTTTC. Translated: CASRQGTGANVLTF.

This clonotype was seen a few times. This sequence joins TRBV9 and TRBJ1-2; D not resolved. Germline lookup yields CDR1 SGDLS and CDR2 YYNGEE. The CDR3 is 11 residues long. The ends were cut back, 3 bases at V and 4 bases at J, with 4 bases in the middle. Here the CDR3 reads CASSASYGYTF. The CDR3 DNA sequence: TGTGCCAGCAGCGCCAGCTATGGCTACACCTTC.